This TCR beta chain was observed in a study of blood T cell repertoires in COVID-19. Across the whole study: Sites in the United States, Italy and Spain provided acute and convalescent COVID-19 samples. PBMCs, B-cell-depleted T cells, or T cells were the source of the cDNA or gDNA that made up the material.

The authors' processing: Estimates of nucleated cell counts were drawn from the amplification of reference gene primers. TCRdb keeps only in-frame clones here, not all; method: immunoSEQ multiplex PCR. Clone size and V and J calls were adopted from that table, with D and trimming inferred from the DNA. Among roughly 70,000 clones, around 79% were seen once, and the ten largest hold 35% to 45%. This clone came up a few times. Trimming removed 4 bases from V and 7 bases from J, with 10 bases in between. The CDR3 runs 12 residues. Sequencing was done on a sample of peripheral blood. The chain is built from TRBV12-3 or TRBV12-4 and TRBJ1-2; D is uncertain. The TCR originated in a woman between 65 and 79 years old with acute or convalescent COVID-19. CDR3 nucleotides: TGTGCCAGCAGTTCAGGAGGACCTGGCTACACCTTC. Protein sequence: CASSSGGPGYTF.